Below, 9 T cell receptor beta chains from the same sample are listed, as sequenced in a study of vaccination effects on CD4 cells after COVID-19. Researchers isolated CD4+ T cells once around 11 days of culture had elapsed. Every participant took two doses of the BNT162b2 or mRNA-1273 vaccine. The protocol was immunoSEQ multiplex PCR, while the TCRdb copy is restricted to in-frame clones and leaves out a portion. The profile shows some 70,000 clones, around 85% of them singletons. Their target antigens are unknown. The sample was CD4+ T cells from PBMCs cultured without peptide, taken after COVID-19 vaccination. The source of these receptors is a human donor who received a COVID-19 vaccine.

The rearrangement joins TRBV18 to TRBJ1-1, with D unresolved. This CDR3 is 14 amino acids long. Germline V gives CDR1 KGHSH, CDR2 LQKENI. Between the trimmed V and J ends, which lost 1 base and 5 bases, there was a span of 11 bases. CDR3 nucleotides: TGTGCCAGCTCACCACTCTGGGATGGGACTGAAGCTTTCTTT. This translates into CASSPLWDGTEAFF. Based on the CDR3 plus reference TRBV18 and TRBJ1-1, the full variable domain is NAGVMQNPRHLVRRRGQEARLRCSPMKGHSHVYWYRQLPEEGLKFMVYLQKENIIDESGMPKERFSAEFPKEGPSILRIQQVVRGDSAAYFCASSPLWDGTEAFFGQGTRLTVV.

The chain links TRBV12-5 to TRBJ1-2; unclear D gene. Trimming took off 0 bases at V and 1 base at J, with 9 bases between the two ends. The germline V gene encodes CDR1 LGHNT and CDR2 FRNRAP. The length of the CDR3 is 15 residues. CDR3 residues: CASGLVSQNNYGYTF. The DNA of the CDR3 is TGTGCTAGTGGTTTGGTAAGCCAGAATAACTATGGCTACACCTTC.

The chain combines TRBV28 with TRBJ1-4; TRBD1 matches at 9 bases. V dropped 4 bases and J dropped 4; count of bases not matched to a gene: 7. The CDR3 loop spans 16 amino acids. The germline CDR1 and CDR2 sequences are MDHEN and SYDVKM. CDR3 coding DNA: TGTGCCAGCAGTTCCGACAGGGGGGCGAGTAATGAAAAACTGTTTTTT. The encoded protein is CASSSDRGASNEKLFF.

The chain joins TRBV5-1 to TRBJ1-4; D not resolved. CDR1 is SGHRS and CDR2 is YFSETQ in the germline V gene. Trimming cost V 0 bases and J 8 bases, with 8 bases left between them. This CDR3 spans 13 amino acids. CDR3 bases: TGCGCCAGCAGCTTGGGGGGAGGGGAAAAACTGTTTTTT. Translating it yields CASSLGGGEKLFF.

This chain joins TRBV6-5 and TRBJ2-7, with 7 bases identical to TRBD1. CDR3 length: 15 amino acids. V gave up 4 bases and J gave up 0 bases; unmatched junction bases: 6. Germline CDR1 MNHEY, CDR2 SVGAGI. Here the CDR3 reads CASSSPDRDSYEQYV. CDR3 coding DNA: TGTGCCAGCAGTTCGCCCGACAGGGACTCCTACGAGCAGTACGTC.

The chain joins TRBV10-2 to TRBJ2-7; 9 bases are a match to TRBD2. With 3 bases clipped from V and 0 bases from J, the junction kept 12 bases outside the gene matches. The germline CDR1 and CDR2 sequences are WSHSY and SAAADI. The CDR3 length is 18 residues. The CDR3 reads CASSDPPSSGVVSYEQYV. DNA of the CDR3: TGCGCCAGCAGTGACCCACCCTCTAGCGGGGTTGTCTCCTACGAGCAGTACGTC.

V and J are TRBV7-2 and TRBJ2-2, with 12 bases lining up with TRBD2. This CDR3 has 18 amino acids. CDR1 SGHTA and CDR2 FQGNSA come from the germline V gene. Unmatched junction bases numbered 5, after V lost 1 base and J lost 2 bases. The CDR3 spells CASSLGVLAGGNTGELFF. CDR3 DNA: TGTGCCAGCAGCTTAGGTGTACTAGCGGGGGGCAACACCGGGGAGCTGTTTTTT.

The chain is built from TRBV4-1 and TRBJ2-3; D is unclear. The CDR3 extends over 16 amino acids. Germline CDR1 MGHRA, CDR2 YSYEKL. V was cut by 0 bases and J by 4 bases, with 14 bases left in between. CDR3 nucleotides: TGCGCCAGCAGCCAAGACCCAGGATTTTACCCAGATACGCAGTATTTT. Translating it yields CASSQDPGFYPDTQYF.

The chain employs TRBV10-1 and TRBJ2-7; D call uncertain. The CDR3 spans 9 residues. From germline, CDR1 is WNHNN and CDR2 SYGVQD (reference sequence). Trimming removed 10 bases at V and 9 bases at J, with 10 bases between. The CDR3 reads CAMQVGQYV. Here the CDR3 DNA reads TGCGCCATGCAAGTGGGGCAGTACGTC.